Presented here are 18 T cell receptor beta chains from one specimen sequenced in a study of T cell responses to AZD1222 COVID-19 vaccine. Measured with immunoSEQ multiplex PCR; TCRdb has only the in-frame clones, and not every one. The sample gives under 90,000 clones, roughly 88% of which show up once; 10% is in the top ten. Material: peripheral blood, obtained 28 days after the second AZD1222 dose. These receptor sequences come from an adult who received the AZD1222 COVID-19 vaccine.

The chain employs TRBV5-1 and TRBJ1-2; TRBD1 might be the D (5 bases). The CDR3 extends over 15 amino acids. The V end was cut by 0 bases, the J end by 8 bases, with 17 bases between. Germline lookup yields CDR1 SGHRS and CDR2 YFSETQ. The CDR3 is CASSLASDTGGGYTF. The CDR3 nucleotides read TGCGCCAGCAGCTTGGCCTCGGATACCGGGGGGGGCTACACCTTC.

This CDR3 is CASSRGTYYEQYF. In DNA form, the CDR3 reads TGTGCCAGCAGCCGCGGGACTTACTACGAGCAGTACTTC. The rearrangement joins TRBV7-2 to TRBJ2-7; possible D gene TRBD2, 6 bases. CDR1 and CDR2 from the germline V gene are SGHTA and FQGNSA. Trimming left V 5 bases short and J 3 bases short, with 11 bases between. CDR3 size: 13 residues.

V and J are TRBV24-1 and TRBJ1-1; possibly TRBD1 for D (5 bases). Trimming cost V 4 bases and J 4 bases, with 9 bases left between them. Germline CDR1 and CDR2: KGHDR and SFDVKD. CDR3 length: 13 amino acids. CDR3: CATSELGGTEAFF. Written as DNA, the CDR3 is TGTGCCACCAGTGAACTGGGGGGCACTGAAGCTTTCTTT.

CDR3 bases: TGTGCCAGCAGCTTAAGAGGCGGCTACACCTTC. Translation: CASSLRGGYTF. V is TRBV5-6 and J is TRBJ1-2, with D uncertain. V was trimmed by 2 bases and J by 8 bases, leaving 7 bases between them. CDR3 length: 11 residues. Germline V gene data show CDR1 as SGHDT and CDR2 as YYEEEE. Full variable domain (missing parts from reference TRBV5-6 and TRBJ1-2): DAGVTQSPTHLIKTRGQQVTLRCSPKSGHDTVSWYQQALGQGPQFIFQYYEEEERQRGNFPDRFSGHQFPNYSSELNVNALLLGDSALYLCASSLRGGYTFGSGTRLTVV.

The chain carries TRBV2 and TRBJ1-6; D is uncertain. The germline V gene encodes CDR1 SNHLY and CDR2 FYNNEI. The CDR3 runs to 16 residues. V gave up 7 bases and J gave up 0 bases, with 13 bases separating them. The DNA for the CDR3 is TGTGCCAGCAAGGGCGGTGTTAGCTCCTATAATTCACCCCTCCACTTT. Protein product: CASKGGVSSYNSPLHF.

CDR3 residues: CASSPYRVNQPQHF. CDR3 DNA: TGTGCCAGCTCACCGTACAGGGTTAATCAGCCCCAGCATTTT. The chain joins TRBV18 to TRBJ1-5; perhaps TRBD1 as D (6 bases). The CDR3 loop spans 14 amino acids. Trimming pared 3 bases from V and 4 bases from J, leaving 10 bases between. The germline CDR1 and CDR2 sequences are KGHSH and LQKENI. Full variable domain (outside the CDR3, taken from reference TRBV18 and TRBJ1-5): NAGVMQNPRHLVRRRGQEARLRCSPMKGHSHVYWYRQLPEEGLKFMVYLQKENIIDESGMPKERFSAEFPKEGPSILRIQQVVRGDSAAYFCASSPYRVNQPQHFGDGTRLSIL.

The J gene is TRBJ1-1, the V gene TRBV19, with 8 bases identical to TRBD1. The CDR3 has 16 residues. CDR1 is LNHDA and CDR2 is SQIVND in the germline V gene (reference sequence). Trimming at V came to 1 base and at J to 1 base, leaving 5 bases not matched to a gene. CDR3 DNA sequence: TGTGCCAGTAGTATAGTATCTCAGGGGGCGAACACTGAAGCTTTCTTT. As protein: CASSIVSQGANTEAFF. The full variable domain, its missing parts supplied by reference TRBV19 and TRBJ1-1, is DGGITQSPKYLFRKEGQNVTLSCEQNLNHDAMYWYRQDPGQGLRLIYYSQIVNDFQKGDIAEGYSVSREKKESFPLTVTSAQKNPTAFYLCASSIVSQGANTEAFFGQGTRLTVV.

A single count supports this clone. The chain carries TRBV15 and TRBJ1-2; a possible D gene is TRBD1 (6 bases). V was cut by 0 bases and J by 4 bases, with 18 bases left in between. Germline loops: CDR1 LNHNV, CDR2 YYDKDF (reference sequence). The CDR3 length is 17 residues. For the CDR3, the DNA is TGTGCCACCAGCAGAGAAACAGGTCAACTCAGGGGCTATGGCTACACCTTC. It encodes CATSRETGQLRGYGYTF.

As concerns this clone: One end of the junction fails to match germline, which may point to a read error. The chain combines TRBV5-1 with TRBJ2-1; 11 positions match TRBD1. The CDR3 is made up of 17 amino acids. From germline, CDR1 is SGHRS and CDR2 YFSETQ. The CDR3 spells CASSARIGQGAYNEQFF. The CDR3 coding sequence is TGCGCCAGCAGCGCCCGCATAGGACAGGGGGCCTATAATGAGCAGTTCTTC.

The chain carries TRBV29-1 and TRBJ2-1; D is ambiguous. V dropped 4 bases and J dropped 5 bases, with 18 bases sitting between them. The CDR3 is made up of 15 amino acids. Germline lookup yields CDR1 SQVTM and CDR2 ANQGSEA. The CDR3 sequence: CSVGPRTIYNNEQFF. The CDR3 DNA is TGCAGCGTTGGTCCTAGAACAATATACAACAATGAGCAGTTCTTC.

The chain has TRBV9 and TRBJ2-1; the match to TRBD2 covers 7 bases. V lost 0 bases to trimming and J lost 5 bases; unmatched junction nucleotides: 5. Looked up from germline, CDR1 is SGDLS and CDR2 is YYNGEE. CDR3 length: 15 residues. DNA of the CDR3: TGTGCCAGCAGCGTAGGAGCGGGGAGCCACAATGAGCAGTTCTTC. The encoded protein is CASSVGAGSHNEQFF.

The gene calls are TRBV2 and TRBJ1-1; D is uncertain. The V end was cut by 4 bases, the J end by 2 bases, with 11 bases between. Germline CDR1 reads SNHLY; CDR2 reads FYNNEI. The CDR3 spans 14 residues. The CDR3 DNA sequence: TGTGCCAGCAGTGTGGCAGGCACCAACACTGAAGCTTTCTTT. This gives the protein CASSVAGTNTEAFF.

The chain joins TRBV11-2 to TRBJ2-7, with 9 nucleotides matching TRBD2. Germline CDR1 reads SGHAT; CDR2 reads FQNNGV. The CDR3 consists of 15 residues. The V segment lost 6 bases and the J segment 2 bases; nucleotides outside the gene matches: 8. For the CDR3, the DNA is TGTGCCAGCAGTTACCTAGCGGGGACTCCCTACGAGCAGTACTTC. Translated: CASSYLAGTPYEQYF.

The rearrangement uses TRBV3-1 (or the pseudogene TRBV3-2) and TRBJ2-7; D remains ambiguous. The CDR3 loop spans 15 amino acids. V lost 1 base and J 2 bases, leaving 12 bases between the germline ends. Germline V CDR1 and CDR2: LGHDT, YNNKEL (reference sequence). For the CDR3, the DNA is TGTGCCAGCAGCCAAGGAAACGTGGCCACCTACGAGCAGTACTTC. Translating it yields CASSQGNVATYEQYF.

The chain joins TRBV6-2 or TRBV6-3 to TRBJ2-5; TRBD1 aligns across 7 bases. Germline V gene sequence: CDR1 MNHEY, CDR2 SVGEGT. This CDR3 is built from 14 residues. The V segment lost 5 bases and the J segment 5 bases; nucleotides outside the gene matches: 8. This CDR3 is CASSADRVWETQYF. The CDR3 nucleotides are TGTGCCAGCAGTGCAGACAGGGTCTGGGAGACCCAGTACTTC.

V and J are TRBV3-1 (or the pseudogene TRBV3-2) and TRBJ1-6, with D perhaps TRBD1 (5 bases). This CDR3 spans 14 amino acids. The germline V and J ends were trimmed by 1 base and 5 bases, with 6 bases remaining between them. Looked up from germline, CDR1 is LGHDT and CDR2 is YNNKEL (reference sequence). The CDR3 is CASSQAQDNSPLHF. Here the CDR3 DNA reads TGTGCCAGCAGCCAAGCACAGGATAATTCACCCCTCCACTTT.

V is TRBV19 and J is TRBJ2-7; a weak D match, TRBD2 (5 bases). CDR3 length: 14 residues. CDR1 is LNHDA and CDR2 is SQIVND in the germline V gene (reference sequence). V lost 6 bases, J lost 4 bases, and 16 bases lay in between. The chain's CDR3 is CASSMMRSGYEQYF. DNA of the CDR3: TGTGCCAGTAGCATGATGCGAAGCGGTTACGAGCAGTACTTC.

The V call is TRBV7-6, the J call TRBJ2-1; 7 nucleotides match TRBD1. The CDR3 totals 13 residues. Germline V gene sequence: CDR1 SGHVS, CDR2 FNYEAQ. J lost 6 bases, V lost 5 bases, and 4 bases had no gene match. The CDR3 DNA is TGTGCCAGCAGCCCCGGGACAGTCAATGAGCAGTTCTTC. Amino acids: CASSPGTVNEQFF.